The 29 T cell receptor beta chains listed next were all sequenced from one sample in a study of intratumoral heterogeneity in liver cancer. Measured with immunoSEQ multiplex PCR; TCRdb has only the in-frame clones, and not every one. The sample has some 21,000 clones, around 73% seen once. Sequencing was performed on tumor-adjacent normal tissue, taken before any cancer treatment. Source of these receptors: a woman aged 70 to 79 with hepatocellular carcinoma.

V and J are TRBV5-6 and TRBJ1-1; D might be TRBD1 (5 bases). V lost 1 base and J lost 5, with 12 bases in between. The V gene's germline CDR1 is SGHDT and CDR2 YYEEEE. This CDR3 has 14 amino acids. The CDR3 sequence: CASSLSRRGTEAFF. For the CDR3, the DNA is TGTGCCAGCAGCTTGAGCCGTCGGGGGACTGAAGCTTTCTTT.

A word on this clone: In the same sample, other DNA sequences code for this CDR3. V is TRBV28 and J is TRBJ2-4; 11 bases map to TRBD2. Per germline, CDR1 MDHEN and CDR2 SYDVKM. V lost 5 bases, J lost 8 bases, and 14 bases stayed unmatched. The CDR3 totals 17 residues. CDR3 bases: TGTGCCAGCAGTGCGACTAGCGGGACGGTATTCGATCACATTCAGTACTTC. Protein product: CASSATSGTVFDHIQYF.

The J gene is TRBJ2-2, the V gene TRBV28; 13 bases are a match to TRBD2. CDR3 length: 17 amino acids. Losses at the gene ends were 6 bases for V and 8 bases for J; bases not matched to a gene: 12. Germline lookup yields CDR1 MDHEN and CDR2 SYDVKM. Here the CDR3 reads CASRSPGLAGLFGELFF. In DNA form, the CDR3 reads TGTGCCAGCAGATCCCCGGGACTAGCGGGACTCTTTGGGGAGCTGTTTTTT.

The gene calls are TRBV5-4 and TRBJ2-7, with 9 bases identical to TRBD1. Germline-derived CDR1 and CDR2 are SGHNT and YYREEE (reference sequence). The CDR3 contains 15 residues. Losses at the gene ends were 0 bases for V and 6 bases for J; bases not matched to a gene: 7. For the CDR3, the DNA is TGTGCCAGCAGCTTGGAGGGGACAGGGTCGATCGAGCAGTACTTC. Encoded protein: CASSLEGTGSIEQYF.

There are a few counts of this clone. The chain carries TRBV19 and TRBJ2-1, with 12 nucleotides matching TRBD2. CDR1 is LNHDA and CDR2 is SQIVND in the germline V gene (reference sequence). Trimming removed 3 bases from V and 2 bases from J; junction bases left unmatched: 8. The CDR3 has 18 amino acids. This CDR3 is CASSISGLAGTTYNEQFF. Here the CDR3 DNA reads TGTGCCAGTAGTATTTCCGGACTAGCGGGAACCACCTACAATGAGCAGTTCTTC.

The chain employs TRBV2 and TRBJ1-5; D not resolved. The germline V gene has CDR1 SNHLY and CDR2 FYNNEI. V was trimmed by 5 bases and J by 2 bases, leaving 10 bases between them. The length of the CDR3 is 14 residues. CDR3: CASSWRSGNQPQHF. The CDR3 coding sequence is TGTGCCAGCAGTTGGCGCAGCGGCAATCAGCCCCAGCATTTT.

This rearrangement joins TRBV7-9 to TRBJ2-1; D is ambiguous. V was pared by 8 bases and J by 0 bases, with 14 bases between. Per germline, CDR1 SEHNR and CDR2 FQNEAQ (reference sequence). There are 15 residues in the CDR3. CDR3 protein: CASPDESPSYNEQFF. The CDR3 DNA sequence: TGTGCCAGCCCCGATGAGTCCCCCTCCTACAATGAGCAGTTCTTC.

This clone came up a few times. The chain recombines TRBV7-9 with TRBJ1-1, with a possible D match to TRBD1 (5 bases). The CDR3 loop spans 13 amino acids. Germline V lookup: CDR1 SEHNR, CDR2 FQNEAQ (reference sequence). The germline V and J ends were trimmed by 3 bases and 7 bases, with 12 bases remaining between them. CDR3 in DNA: TGTGCCAGCAGCTTTGGTGCCAGGGTTGAAGCTTTCTTT. It is translated as CASSFGARVEAFF.

The gene calls are TRBV4-2 and TRBJ2-1; the match to TRBD2 covers 15 bases. The CDR3 runs to 16 residues. Germline-derived CDR1 and CDR2 are LGHNA and YNFKEQ. With V trimmed by 1 base and J by 8 bases, 3 bases remained unmatched. The DNA of the CDR3 is TGTGCCAGCAGCCAAGGGACTAGCGGGAGGGACGATGAGCAGTTCTTC. It yields the protein CASSQGTSGRDDEQFF.

V is TRBV24-1 and J is TRBJ2-2, with D unresolved. The CDR3 loop spans 14 amino acids. Germline CDR1 is KGHDR and CDR2 is SFDVKD. Trimming cost V 1 base and J 4 bases, with 6 bases left between them. The CDR3 region is CATSDLASTGELFF. The CDR3 DNA is TGTGCCACCAGTGATTTAGCCAGCACCGGGGAGCTGTTTTTT.

The chain carries TRBV6-5 and TRBJ2-7; 7 positions agree with TRBD2. Trimming at V came to 7 bases and at J to 0 bases, leaving 9 bases not matched to a gene. This CDR3 comprises 15 residues. Germline V gene data show CDR1 as MNHEY and CDR2 as SVGAGI. CDR3 amino acids: CASNPLAAISYEQYF. CDR3 coding DNA: TGTGCCAGCAACCCTCTAGCGGCCATCTCCTACGAGCAGTACTTC.

The chain links TRBV28 to TRBJ1-2; TRBD1 is a possible D gene (6 bases). Looked up from germline, CDR1 is MDHEN and CDR2 is SYDVKM. The CDR3 extends over 13 amino acids. The germline V and J ends were trimmed by 7 bases and 4 bases, with 13 bases remaining between them. CDR3 DNA sequence: TGTGCCAGCAAATGGGGGGGCACCTATGGCTACACCTTC. This translates into CASKWGGTYGYTF.

This clone was recorded once. This rearrangement joins TRBV27 to TRBJ2-7, with D tentatively TRBD1 or TRBD2 (5 bases each). The CDR3 loop spans 13 amino acids. The V gene's germline CDR1 is MNHEY and CDR2 SMNVEV (reference sequence). V lost 11 bases to trimming and J lost 1 base, with 15 bases between them. The DNA of the CDR3 is TGTGCCGCGTGGGCTGGGGGTTCCTACGAGCAGTACTTC. It encodes CAAWAGGSYEQYF.

The V and J genes are TRBV29-1 and TRBJ2-5; perhaps D is TRBD1 or TRBD2 (6 bases each). This CDR3 is built from 12 residues. Per the germline V gene, CDR1 is SQVTM and CDR2 is ANQGSEA. Trimming stripped 7 bases from V and 5 bases from J, with 14 bases between. This CDR3 reads CSASRGEETQYF. DNA for the CDR3: TGCAGCGCTAGTAGGGGGGAGGAGACCCAGTACTTC.

The genes are TRBV29-1 and TRBJ1-2; no clear D gene. V shed 3 bases and J shed 3 bases, with 2 bases lying between them. Germline CDR1 SQVTM, CDR2 ANQGSEA. This CDR3 region has 10 residues. CDR3 sequence reads: CSVDHYGYTF. In DNA form, the CDR3 reads TGCAGCGTTGACCACTATGGCTACACCTTC.

The chain uses TRBV6-5 and TRBJ2-2; 11 nucleotides align to TRBD2. The V gene end was trimmed by 7 bases and the J gene end by 6 bases; junction bases not matched to a gene: 7. Per germline, CDR1 MNHEY and CDR2 SVGAGI. The CDR3 sequence is 15 residues long. The CDR3 region is CASNPVAGGSGELFF. Written as DNA, the CDR3 is TGTGCCAGCAACCCGGTAGCGGGAGGGTCCGGGGAGCTGTTTTTT.

This clone was seen a handful of times. The genes are TRBV7-8 and TRBJ1-3; D is undetermined. Between the trimmed V and J ends, which lost 5 bases and 4 bases, there was a span of 21 bases. This CDR3 has 17 residues. Looked up from germline, CDR1 is SGHVS and CDR2 is FQNEAQ. The CDR3: CASSPPLREASGNTIYF. CDR3 bases: TGTGCCAGCAGCCCACCTTTGAGGGAAGCGTCAGGAAACACCATATATTTT.

The genes are TRBV4-2 and TRBJ2-5, with 15 bases that match TRBD2. Germline V lookup: CDR1 LGHNA, CDR2 YNFKEQ. This CDR3 contains 17 residues. Germline trimming cut 1 base from V and 10 bases from J; bases unmatched to any gene: 10. The CDR3 reads CASSQAGTSGRILYQYF. The CDR3 region has the DNA TGTGCCAGCAGCCAAGCCGGGACTAGCGGGAGGATTCTATACCAGTACTTC.

This clone has just a few counts. The V and J genes are TRBV28 and TRBJ2-7; 9 nucleotides agree with TRBD1. This CDR3 is built from 13 residues. V lost 8 bases and J lost 7; bases outside the gene matches: 9. CDR1 is MDHEN and CDR2 is SYDVKM in the germline V gene. This chain's CDR3 is CASAGTGPIEQYF. The DNA for the CDR3 is TGTGCCAGCGCCGGGACAGGGCCCATAGAGCAGTACTTC.

The chain links TRBV6-2 or TRBV6-3 to TRBJ2-7; 8 nucleotides match TRBD2. This CDR3 has 14 residues. CDR1 is MNHEY, CDR2 SVGEGT, per germline. V was pared by 4 bases and J by 1 base, with 3 bases of the junction left unmatched. The CDR3 region is CASSSQRESYEQYF. DNA for the CDR3: TGTGCCAGCAGTTCCCAGCGGGAGTCCTACGAGCAGTACTTC.

The V call is TRBV5-1, the J call TRBJ2-7; possible D gene TRBD2, 6 bases. Per germline, CDR1 SGHRS and CDR2 YFSETQ. This CDR3 spans 13 amino acids. V was pared by 7 bases and J by 3 bases, with 14 bases between. CDR3: CASSFGGNYEQYF. In DNA form, the CDR3 reads TGCGCCAGCTCATTTGGGGGGAACTACGAGCAGTACTTC. Complete variable domain (other parts from reference TRBV5-1 and TRBJ2-7): KAGVTQTPRYLIKTRGQQVTLSCSPISGHRSVSWYQQTPGQGLQFLFEYFSETQRNKGNFPGRFSGRQFSNSRSEMNVSTLELGDSALYLCASSFGGNYEQYFGPGTRLTVT.

This clone was observed a single time. The chain carries TRBV6-5 and TRBJ1-1, with D uncertain. From germline, CDR1 is MNHEY and CDR2 SVGAGI. The CDR3 has 16 amino acids. V was trimmed by 0 bases and J by 2 bases, leaving 13 bases between them. CDR3 residues: CASSYSLLQLNTEAFF. The CDR3 DNA reads as TGTGCCAGCAGTTACTCGTTGCTACAGCTAAACACTGAAGCTTTCTTT.

The chain couples TRBV5-1 to TRBJ2-1, with D maybe TRBD1 (5 bases). From germline, CDR1 is SGHRS and CDR2 YFSETQ. V shed 4 bases and J shed 4 bases, with 15 bases lying between them. This CDR3 has 15 amino acids. The chain's CDR3 is CASSRDSSQYNEQFF. CDR3 nucleotide sequence: TGCGCCAGCAGCAGAGACAGCAGCCAATACAATGAGCAGTTCTTC.

A few counts support this clone. The rearrangement uses TRBV27 and TRBJ2-7; 7 bases fit TRBD1. V dropped 6 bases and J dropped 0; count of bases not matched to a gene: 8. In germline, CDR1 is MNHEY, CDR2 SMNVEV (reference sequence). CDR3 length: 15 residues. CDR3 DNA sequence: TGTGCCAGCAGGCCCGGGACAGTGCCCTCCTACGAGCAGTACTTC. This sequence encodes CASRPGTVPSYEQYF.

The chain couples TRBV5-1 to TRBJ2-1, with D perhaps assigned TRBD1 or TRBD2 (5 bases each). Trimming cost V 2 bases and J 2 bases, with 14 bases left between them. The CDR3 totals 16 residues. CDR1 SGHRS and CDR2 YFSETQ come from the germline V gene. The CDR3 loop reads CASSLQEVGPYNEQFF. CDR3 sequence (DNA): TGCGCCAGCAGCTTACAGGAGGTTGGCCCCTACAATGAGCAGTTCTTC.

The chain combines TRBV19 with TRBJ2-1, with 10 bases identical to TRBD2. The CDR3 covers 13 residues. V was clipped by 3 bases and J by 9 bases; unmatched bases: 2. Germline assignment: CDR1 LNHDA and CDR2 SQIVND (reference sequence). CDR3 nucleotides: TGTGCCAGTAGTATCCGGACTAGCGGTGAGCAGTTCTTC. Its translation: CASSIRTSGEQFF.

The chain employs TRBV5-4 and TRBJ2-3; 11 bases match TRBD2. The CDR3 has 17 amino acids. Germline values: CDR1 SGHNT, CDR2 YYREEE (reference sequence). V gave up 4 bases and J gave up 4 bases; unmatched junction bases: 11. The CDR3 spells CASSPRSSGRFADTQYF. As DNA, the CDR3 is TGTGCCAGCAGCCCACGGTCTAGCGGGAGGTTTGCAGATACGCAGTATTTT.

V usage is TRBV27 and J usage is TRBJ2-2; weak D call: TRBD1 (6 bases). This CDR3 is built from 15 residues. With 5 bases removed from V and 1 base from J, the gap between germline ends came to 11 bases. Germline CDR1 is MNHEY and CDR2 is SMNVEV (reference sequence). Here the CDR3 reads CASSAPGQNTGELFF. DNA of the CDR3: TGTGCCAGCAGTGCTCCGGGACAGAACACCGGGGAGCTGTTTTTT.

The chain couples TRBV28 to TRBJ1-3; D is unresolved. This CDR3 region has 15 residues. CDR1 MDHEN and CDR2 SYDVKM come from the germline V gene. Deletions cut 3 bases from V and 0 bases from J, with 9 bases between. The CDR3 spells CASSFDTNSGNTIYF. Here the CDR3 DNA reads TGTGCCAGCAGTTTCGACACCAACTCTGGAAACACCATATATTTT.